This T cell receptor beta chain was found in a study of CD8 T cells in ankylosing spondylitis. Findings and limits, study-wide: It appeared that ankylosing spondylitis blood was characterized by a TCR beta motif of eight highly homologous variants.

Germline loops: CDR1 SNHLY, CDR2 FYNNEI. There are 15 residues in the CDR3. The J segment lost 0 bases and the V segment lost 3 bases, leaving 4 bases of the junction unmatched. This clonotype has a handful of counts. Its specificity is not known. A quantitative 5'-RACE method, one with molecular barcodes, was used to make TCR beta libraries. Each CDR3 protein is one row after TCRdb ran MiXCR on the 5' RACE reads. Among 700,000 or so distinct CDR3 sequences, roughly 19% were seen once, and the ten largest hold around 19%. The sequenced sample was blood, either unsorted or a sorted T cell fraction (not recorded which). The V gene is TRBV2, the J gene TRBJ2-7; 8 nucleotides align to TRBD2. This TCR was sampled from a male donor with ankylosing spondylitis. The CDR3 reads CASSEVAGSSYEQYF. CDR3 in DNA: TGTGCCAGCAGTGAGGTAGCGGGGAGCTCCTACGAGCAGTACTTC.